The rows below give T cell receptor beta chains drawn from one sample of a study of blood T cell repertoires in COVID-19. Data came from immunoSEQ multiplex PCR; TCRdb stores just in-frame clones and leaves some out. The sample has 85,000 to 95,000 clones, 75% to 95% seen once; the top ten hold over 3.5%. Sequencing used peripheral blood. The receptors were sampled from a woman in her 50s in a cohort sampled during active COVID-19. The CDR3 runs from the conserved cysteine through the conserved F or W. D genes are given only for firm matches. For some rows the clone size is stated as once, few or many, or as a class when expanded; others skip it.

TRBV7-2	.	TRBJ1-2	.	CASSLGLPYGYTF	TGTGCCAGCAGCTTGGGACTTCCCTATGGCTACACCTTC
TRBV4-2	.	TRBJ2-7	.	CASSQVGRGQTYEQYF	TGTGCCAGCAGCCAAGTTGGCAGGGGCCAAACCTACGAGCAGTACTTC
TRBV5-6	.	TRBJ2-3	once	CASNTRRLATDTQYF	TGTGCCAGCAATACCCGAAGGCTAGCGACAGATACGCAGTATTTT
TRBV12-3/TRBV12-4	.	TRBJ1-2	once	CASSTGVPPGYTF	TGTGCCAGCAGCACCGGGGTCCCCCCTGGCTACACCTTC
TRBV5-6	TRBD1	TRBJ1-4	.	CASSLAGQGGSEKLFF	TGTGCCAGCAGCTTGGCCGGACAGGGCGGTTCCGAAAAACTGTTTTTT
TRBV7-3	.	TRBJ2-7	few	CASSSDSHSCEQYF	TGTGCCAGCAGCTCTGACAGCCACTCGTGCGAGCAGTACTTC
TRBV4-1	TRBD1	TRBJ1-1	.	CASSQNRGRIGDTEAFF	TGCGCCAGCAGCCAAAACAGGGGCCGGATTGGGGACACTGAAGCTTTCTTT
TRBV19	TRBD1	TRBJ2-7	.	CASSPTGASSYEQYF	TGTGCCAGTAGTCCCACAGGGGCCAGCTCCTACGAGCAGTACTTC
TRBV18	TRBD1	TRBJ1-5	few	CASSPTGGGNQPQHF	TGTGCCAGCTCCCCAACAGGGGGTGGCAATCAGCCCCAGCATTTT
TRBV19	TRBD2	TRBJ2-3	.	CASRKAGGEILGTDTQYF	TGTGCCAGTAGGAAAGCGGGGGGGGAAATCTTGGGCACAGATACGCAGTATTTT
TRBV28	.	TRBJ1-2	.	CASSLRVEGYTF	TGTGCCAGCAGCCTACGGGTCGAGGGCTACACCTTC
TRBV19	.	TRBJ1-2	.	CASMGRGADYGYTF	TGTGCCAGTATGGGGCGGGGGGCAGACTATGGCTACACCTTC
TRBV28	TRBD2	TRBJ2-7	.	CASSSGSALDEQYF	TGTGCCAGCAGCAGCGGGAGCGCCCTTGACGAGCAGTACTTC
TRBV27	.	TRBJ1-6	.	CASSSTGPYNSPLHF	TGTGCCAGCAGTTCTACAGGGCCTTATAATTCACCCCTCCACTTT
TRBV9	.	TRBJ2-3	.	CASSVRSSLLTDTQYF	TGTGCCAGCAGCGTGCGTTCGTCACTACTCACAGATACGCAGTATTTT
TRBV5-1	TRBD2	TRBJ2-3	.	CASSWTSTERSQYF	TGCGCCAGCAGCTGGACTAGCACGGAGCGCTCGCAGTATTTT
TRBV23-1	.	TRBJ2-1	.	CASSQSLALLLPDHNEQFF	TGCGCCAGCAGTCAATCACTAGCTCTTCTTCTCCCAGATCACAATGAGCAGTTCTTC
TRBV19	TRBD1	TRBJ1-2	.	CASSITARGQNYGYTF	TGTGCCAGTAGTATCACCGCCAGGGGGCAAAACTATGGCTACACCTTC
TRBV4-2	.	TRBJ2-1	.	CASSLSRSSYNEQFF	TGTGCCAGCAGCCTTAGTAGGAGCTCCTACAATGAGCAGTTCTTC
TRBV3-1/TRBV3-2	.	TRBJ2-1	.	CASSQARYNEQFF	TGTGCCAGCAGCCAAGCTCGTTACAATGAGCAGTTCTTC
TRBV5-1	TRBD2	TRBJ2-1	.	CASSLASSGRARSYNEQFF	TGCGCCAGCAGCTTGGCCTCGAGCGGGAGGGCCAGGTCCTACAATGAGCAGTTCTTC
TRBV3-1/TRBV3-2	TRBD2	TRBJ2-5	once	CASSRILAGGPSRETQYF	TGTGCCAGCAGCCGTATCCTAGCGGGAGGGCCCTCTAGAGAGACCCAGTACTTC